One sample yielded the 11 T cell receptor beta chains listed below, sequenced in a study of T cells in Graves' hyperthyroidism and ophthalmopathy. Researchers took RNA transcripts and amplified the TCR beta CDR3 regions from them. Carried out on the TCR CDR3, a first-round RT-PCR used the HTBI primer set. TCRdb recomputed calls from the multiplex PCR reads with MiXCR, one row per CDR3 protein. The sample shows about 660,000 distinct CDR3 sequences, roughly 45% of them seen only once. Sequences were obtained from peripheral blood or thyroid tissue (not recorded which). All receptors derive from an adult man with Graves' disease, either hyperthyroidism or ophthalmopathy (not recorded which).

The V call is TRBV7-2, the J call TRBJ1-1; no definite D call. Germline V lookup: CDR1 SGHTA, CDR2 FQGNSA. This CDR3 is 14 amino acids long. The V and J ends lost 2 bases and 5 bases respectively, with 12 bases between them. The CDR3 nucleotides are TGTGCCAGCAGCTTACTAGTTTGGGAAACTGAAGCTTTCTTT. Translation gives CASSLLVWETEAFF.

The genes are TRBV7-3 and TRBJ1-1; D gene ambiguous. V was clipped by 5 bases and J by 1 base, with 11 bases between them. The CDR3 runs 14 residues. Germline V lookup: CDR1 SGHTA, CDR2 FQGTGA. The CDR3 region has the DNA TGTGCCAGCAGCCCCAGGTCCCAGAACACTGAAGCTTTCTTT. Protein sequence: CASSPRSQNTEAFF.

This clonotype was observed many times. J is TRBJ2-5 and V is TRBV7-9; the D gene is possibly TRBD2 (5 bases). The germline CDR1 and CDR2 sequences are SEHNR and FQNEAQ (reference sequence). V gave up 5 bases and J gave up 9 bases, with 19 bases separating them. The CDR3 covers 14 residues. CDR3 region: CASSADVQPGSQYF. For the CDR3, the DNA is TGTGCCAGCAGCGCAGACGTCCAGCCGGGGTCCCAGTACTTC.

Notes on this clonotype: A single base separates this from a much larger clone, so it may be a read error. The V call is TRBV10-3, the J call TRBJ2-5; D may be TRBD1 (5 bases). Trimming stripped 11 bases from V and 2 bases from J, with 12 bases between. Germline-derived CDR1 and CDR2 are ENHRY and SYGVKD. This CDR3 is 12 amino acids long. CDR3 sequence reads: CASADTQETQYF. CDR3 nucleotides: TGTGCCTCCGCGGACACTCAAGAGACCCAGTACTTC.

The chain has TRBV12-3 or TRBV12-4 and TRBJ1-6, with D possibly being TRBD1 (6 bases). Trimming cost V 5 bases and J 7 bases, with 9 bases left between them. This CDR3 region has 13 residues. CDR3 region: CASSRDKNSPLHF. For the CDR3, the DNA is TGTGCCAGCAGTAGGGACAAAAATTCACCCCTCCACTTT.

The chain employs TRBV25-1 and TRBJ1-6, with 9 bases that match TRBD1. This CDR3 is 16 amino acids long. Germline CDR1 and CDR2: MGHDK and SYGVNS. V shed 2 bases, J shed 8 bases, and the junction held 7 bases outside the gene matches. CDR3 sequence reads: CASSEGTGLGHSPLHF. CDR3 DNA: TGTGCCAGCAGTGAAGGGACAGGGCTTGGCCATTCACCCCTCCACTTT.

This clonotype has just a few counts. The chain recombines TRBV9 with TRBJ2-5; 12 bases are shared with TRBD2. Germline CDR1 SGDLS, CDR2 YYNGEE. Trimming took 0 bases from V and 2 from J; bases not matched to a gene: 8. This CDR3 comprises 18 residues. CDR3 coding DNA: TGTGCCAGCAGCGTAGGTCTAGCGGGGGGGCCGGGGCAAGAGACCCAGTACTTC. Amino acids: CASSVGLAGGPGQETQYF.

This clonotype was observed a handful of times. V is TRBV20-1 and J is TRBJ2-7; perhaps TRBD2 as D (6 bases). V shed 5 bases and J shed 7 bases, with 9 bases lying between them. CDR3 length: 10 amino acids. In germline, CDR1 is DFQATT, CDR2 SNEGSKA (reference sequence). CDR3: CSAAGTEQYF. The CDR3 DNA sequence: TGCAGTGCTGCCGGGACTGAGCAGTACTTC.

A word on this clonotype: The junction departs from germline at one end; a sequencing error may be responsible. The CDR3 nucleotides are TGCAGCGCTGAATCCGCGGGACAAAACTTCGAGCAGTACTTC. Protein: CSAESAGQNFEQYF. V gene TRBV29-1 combines with J gene TRBJ2-7; D may correspond to TRBD1 or TRBD2 (6 bases each). The length of the CDR3 is 14 residues. Per the germline V gene, CDR1 is SQVTM and CDR2 is ANQGSEA.

The rearrangement joins TRBV29-1 to TRBJ2-4; 10 nucleotides align to TRBD1. Germline assignment: CDR1 SQVTM and CDR2 ANQGSEA. This CDR3 comprises 11 residues. V lost 6 bases, J lost 15 bases, and 8 bases stayed unmatched. CDR3 loop: CSVDRDRGRYF. In DNA form, the CDR3 reads TGCAGCGTCGACCGGGACAGGGGTCGGTACTTC.

The CDR3 bases are TGTGCCAGCAGCCAAGATTGGGACAGGGCATACGAGCAGTACTTC. It translates to CASSQDWDRAYEQYF. The chain joins TRBV7-9 to TRBJ2-7; 9 positions match TRBD1. In germline, CDR1 is SEHNR, CDR2 FQNEAQ (reference sequence). V lost 5 bases and J lost 4; bases outside the gene matches: 9. This CDR3 comprises 15 residues.